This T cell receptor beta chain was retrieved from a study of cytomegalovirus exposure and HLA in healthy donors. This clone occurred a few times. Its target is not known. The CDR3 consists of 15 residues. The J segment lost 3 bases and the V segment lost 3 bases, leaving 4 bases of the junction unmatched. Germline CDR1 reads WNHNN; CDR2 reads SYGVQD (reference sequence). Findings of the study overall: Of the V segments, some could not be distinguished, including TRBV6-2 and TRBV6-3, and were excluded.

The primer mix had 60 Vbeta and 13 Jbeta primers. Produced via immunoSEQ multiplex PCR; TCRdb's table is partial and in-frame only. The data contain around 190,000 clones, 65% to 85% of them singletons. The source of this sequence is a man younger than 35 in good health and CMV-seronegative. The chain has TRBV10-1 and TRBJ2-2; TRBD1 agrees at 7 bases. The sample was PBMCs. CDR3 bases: TGCGCCAGCAGTGAAGGGGGCAGGGACACCGGGGAGCTGTTTTTT. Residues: CASSEGGRDTGELFF.